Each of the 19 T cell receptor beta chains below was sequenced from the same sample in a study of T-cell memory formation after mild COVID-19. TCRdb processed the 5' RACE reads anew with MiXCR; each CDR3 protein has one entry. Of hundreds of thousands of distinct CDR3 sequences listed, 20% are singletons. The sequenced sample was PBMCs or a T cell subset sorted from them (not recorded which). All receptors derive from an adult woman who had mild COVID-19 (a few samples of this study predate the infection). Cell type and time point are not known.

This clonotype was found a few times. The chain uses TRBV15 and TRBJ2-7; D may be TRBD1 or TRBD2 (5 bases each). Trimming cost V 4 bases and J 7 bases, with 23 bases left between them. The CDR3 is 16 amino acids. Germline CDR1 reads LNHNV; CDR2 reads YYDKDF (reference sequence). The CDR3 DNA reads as TGTGCCACCAGCAAAGGCCCCGAGGGACCGACCCTGGAGCAGTACTTC. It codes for CATSKGPEGPTLEQYF. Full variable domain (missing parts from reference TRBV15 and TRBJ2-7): DAMVIQNPRYQVTQFGKPVTLSCSQTLNHNVMYWYQQKSSQAPKLLFHYYDKDFNNEADTPDNFQSRRPNTSFCFLDIRSPGLGDTAMYLCATSKGPEGPTLEQYFGPGTRLTVT.

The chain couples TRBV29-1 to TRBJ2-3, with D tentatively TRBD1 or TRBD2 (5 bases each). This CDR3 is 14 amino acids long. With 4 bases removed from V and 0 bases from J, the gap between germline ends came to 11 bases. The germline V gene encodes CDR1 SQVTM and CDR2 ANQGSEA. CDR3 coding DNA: TGCAGCGTTGGGGACCGGACTAGCACAGATACGCAGTATTTT. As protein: CSVGDRTSTDTQYF.

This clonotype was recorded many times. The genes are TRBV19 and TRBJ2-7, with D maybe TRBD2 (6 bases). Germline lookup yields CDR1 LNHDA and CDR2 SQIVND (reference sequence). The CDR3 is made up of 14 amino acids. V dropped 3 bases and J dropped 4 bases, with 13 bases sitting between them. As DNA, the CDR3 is TGTGCCAGTAGTATGTCTAGCGAGCCTTACGAGCAGTACTTC. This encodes CASSMSSEPYEQYF.

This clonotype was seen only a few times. CDR3 sequence: CASSLLGPGKVYNEQFF. The CDR3 DNA reads TGTGCCAGCAGTTTACTGGGACCCGGGAAGGTATACAATGAGCAGTTCTTC. This chain links TRBV12-3 or TRBV12-4 with TRBJ2-1; D tentatively reads TRBD1 or TRBD2 (5 bases each). Trimming pared 2 bases from V and 4 bases from J, leaving 18 bases between. The CDR3 loop spans 17 amino acids.

CDR3 region: CASSQEWYGYTF. Here the CDR3 DNA reads TGTGCCAGCAGCCAGGAGTGGTATGGCTACACCTTC. The V gene is TRBV7-9, the J gene TRBJ1-2; D is unclear. Germline V gives CDR1 SEHNR, CDR2 FQNEAQ (reference sequence). Between the trimmed V and J ends, which lost 5 bases and 5 bases, there was a span of 9 bases. The CDR3 runs to 12 residues.

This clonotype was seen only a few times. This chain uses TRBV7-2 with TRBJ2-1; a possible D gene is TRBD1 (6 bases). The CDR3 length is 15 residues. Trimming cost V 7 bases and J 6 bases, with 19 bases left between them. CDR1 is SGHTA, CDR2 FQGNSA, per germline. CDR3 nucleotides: TGTGCCAGCACCCTAGGGGGAACACAACCCAATGAGCAGTTCTTC. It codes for CASTLGGTQPNEQFF.

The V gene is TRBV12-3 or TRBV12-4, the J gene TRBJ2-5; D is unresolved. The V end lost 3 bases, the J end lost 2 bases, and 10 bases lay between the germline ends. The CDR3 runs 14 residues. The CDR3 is CASSFFDTQETQYF. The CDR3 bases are TGTGCCAGCAGTTTTTTTGACACTCAAGAGACCCAGTACTTC.

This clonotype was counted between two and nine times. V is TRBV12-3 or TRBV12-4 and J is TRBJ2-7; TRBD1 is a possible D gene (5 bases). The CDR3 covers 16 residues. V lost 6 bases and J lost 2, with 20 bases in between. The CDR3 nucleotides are TGTGCCAGCAGCGCCCCTCCGGGTCTGGGGCCCTACGAGCAGTACTTC. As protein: CASSAPPGLGPYEQYF.

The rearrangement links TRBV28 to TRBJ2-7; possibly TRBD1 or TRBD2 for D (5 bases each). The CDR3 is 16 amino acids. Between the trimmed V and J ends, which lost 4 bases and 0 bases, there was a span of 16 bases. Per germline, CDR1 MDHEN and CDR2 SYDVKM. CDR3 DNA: TGTGCCAGCAGTTCTCCGCCCGGGGCCCCCTCCTACGAGCAGTACTTC. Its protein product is CASSSPPGAPSYEQYF.

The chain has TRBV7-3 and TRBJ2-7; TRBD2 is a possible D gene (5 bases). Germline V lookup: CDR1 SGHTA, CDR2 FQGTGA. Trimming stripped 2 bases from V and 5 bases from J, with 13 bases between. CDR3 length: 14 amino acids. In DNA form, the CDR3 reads TGTGCCAGCAGCTTAGGGAGCCTAGGTCACGAGCAGTACTTC. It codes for CASSLGSLGHEQYF.

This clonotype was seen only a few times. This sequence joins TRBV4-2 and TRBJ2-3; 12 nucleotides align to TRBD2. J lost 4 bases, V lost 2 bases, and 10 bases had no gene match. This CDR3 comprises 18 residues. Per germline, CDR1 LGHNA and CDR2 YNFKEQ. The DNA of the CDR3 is TGTGCCAGCAGCCAAACCGGGACTAGCGGGCGAACCTCAGATACGCAGTATTTT. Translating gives CASSQTGTSGRTSDTQYF.

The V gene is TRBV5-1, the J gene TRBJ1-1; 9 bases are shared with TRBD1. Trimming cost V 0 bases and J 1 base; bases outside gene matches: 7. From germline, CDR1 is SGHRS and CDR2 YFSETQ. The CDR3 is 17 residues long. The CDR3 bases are TGCGCCAGCAGCTTGGTGGGACAGGGACCACCGAACACTGAAGCTTTCTTT. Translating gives CASSLVGQGPPNTEAFF.

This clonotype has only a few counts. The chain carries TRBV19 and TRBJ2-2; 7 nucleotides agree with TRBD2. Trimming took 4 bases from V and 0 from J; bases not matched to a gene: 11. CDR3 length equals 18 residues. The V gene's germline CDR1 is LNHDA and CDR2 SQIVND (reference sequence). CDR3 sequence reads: CASSNSLLADPNTGELFF. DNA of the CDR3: TGTGCCAGTAGTAACTCCCTTCTAGCGGACCCGAACACCGGGGAGCTGTTTTTT.

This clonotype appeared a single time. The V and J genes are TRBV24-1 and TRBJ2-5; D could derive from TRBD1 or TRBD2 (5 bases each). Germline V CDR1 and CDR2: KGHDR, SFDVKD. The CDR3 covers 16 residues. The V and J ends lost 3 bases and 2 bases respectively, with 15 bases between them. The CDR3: CATSDIGTRSQETQYF. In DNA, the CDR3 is TGTGCCACCAGTGATATTGGGACCAGAAGTCAAGAGACCCAGTACTTC.

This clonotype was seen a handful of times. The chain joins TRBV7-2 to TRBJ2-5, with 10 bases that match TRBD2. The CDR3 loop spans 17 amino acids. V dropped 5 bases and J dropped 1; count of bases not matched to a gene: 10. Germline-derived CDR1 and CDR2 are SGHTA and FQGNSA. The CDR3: CASSPDLLAGVQETQYF. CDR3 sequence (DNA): TGTGCCAGCAGCCCAGACCTCCTAGCGGGGGTCCAAGAGACCCAGTACTTC.

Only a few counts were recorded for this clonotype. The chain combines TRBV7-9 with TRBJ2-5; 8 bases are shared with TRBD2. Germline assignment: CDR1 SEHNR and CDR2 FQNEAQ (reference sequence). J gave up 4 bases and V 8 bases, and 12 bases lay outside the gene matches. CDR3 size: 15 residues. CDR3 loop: CASLLGEAGGETQYF. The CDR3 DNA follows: TGTGCCAGCCTCTTAGGGGAGGCGGGAGGAGAGACCCAGTACTTC.

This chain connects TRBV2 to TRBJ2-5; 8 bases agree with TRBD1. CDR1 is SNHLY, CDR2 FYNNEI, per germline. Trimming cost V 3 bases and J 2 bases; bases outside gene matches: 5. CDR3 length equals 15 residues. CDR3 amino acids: CASSEATGAQETQYF. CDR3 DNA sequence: TGTGCCAGCAGTGAGGCGACAGGGGCGCAAGAGACCCAGTACTTC.

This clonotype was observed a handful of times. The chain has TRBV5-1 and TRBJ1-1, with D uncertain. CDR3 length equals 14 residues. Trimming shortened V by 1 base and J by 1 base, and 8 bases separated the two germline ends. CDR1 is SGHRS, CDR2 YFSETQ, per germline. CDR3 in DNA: TGCGCCAGCAGCTTGTTGTCCAGGAACACTGAAGCTTTCTTT. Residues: CASSLLSRNTEAFF.

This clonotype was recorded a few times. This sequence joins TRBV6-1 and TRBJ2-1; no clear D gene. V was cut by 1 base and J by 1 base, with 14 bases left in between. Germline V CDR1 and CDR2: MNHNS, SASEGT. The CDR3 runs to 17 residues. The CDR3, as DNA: TGTGCCAGCAGTGAAGGTCTGGATTCGGAATCCTACAATGAGCAGTTCTTC. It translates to CASSEGLDSESYNEQFF.